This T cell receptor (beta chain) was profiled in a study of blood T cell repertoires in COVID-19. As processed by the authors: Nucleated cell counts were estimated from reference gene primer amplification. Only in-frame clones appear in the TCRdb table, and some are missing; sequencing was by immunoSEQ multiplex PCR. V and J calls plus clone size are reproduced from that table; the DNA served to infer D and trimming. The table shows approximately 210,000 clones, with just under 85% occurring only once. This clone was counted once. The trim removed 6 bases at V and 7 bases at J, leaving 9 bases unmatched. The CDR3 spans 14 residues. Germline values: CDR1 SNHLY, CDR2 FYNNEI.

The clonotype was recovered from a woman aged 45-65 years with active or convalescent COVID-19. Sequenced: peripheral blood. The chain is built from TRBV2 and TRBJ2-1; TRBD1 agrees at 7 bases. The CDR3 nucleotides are TGTGCCAGCAGCCCACCGGGACAGAGGAATGAGCAGTTCTTC. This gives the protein CASSPPGQRNEQFF.